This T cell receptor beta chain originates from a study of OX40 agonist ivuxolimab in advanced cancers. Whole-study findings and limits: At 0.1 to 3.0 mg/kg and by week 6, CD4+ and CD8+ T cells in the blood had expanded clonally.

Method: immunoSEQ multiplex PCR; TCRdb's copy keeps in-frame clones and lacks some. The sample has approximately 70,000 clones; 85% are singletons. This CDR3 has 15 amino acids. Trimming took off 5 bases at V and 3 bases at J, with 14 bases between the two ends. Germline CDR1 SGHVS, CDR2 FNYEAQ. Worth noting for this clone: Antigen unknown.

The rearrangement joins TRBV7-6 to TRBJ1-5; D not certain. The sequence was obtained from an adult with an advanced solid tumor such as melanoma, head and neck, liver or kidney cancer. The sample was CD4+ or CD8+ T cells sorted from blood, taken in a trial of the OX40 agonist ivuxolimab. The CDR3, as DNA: TGTGCCAGCAGCCCAGACTCCTCGGCCAATCAGCCCCAGCATTTT. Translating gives CASSPDSSANQPQHF.